This TCR beta chain originates from a study of blood T cells in healthy people across ages. The overall study: Template switching captured about one barcoded beta molecule per two T cells.

Study results and caveats: Roughly linear declines in TCR beta diversity per million T cells occurred with age.

Combining a sample-barcoded 5' primer with a J-beta primer mix, a second PCR ran for roughly 6 to 11 cycles. Per-sample output comprised a minimum of 2.5 million paired-end reads containing CDR3. TCRdb analysed the 5' RACE reads with MiXCR anew, one entry per CDR3 protein. The data hold roughly 1.5 million distinct CDR3 sequences, with less than 45% observed a single time. Per-sample yields of isolated PBMCs were at least 6.5 million. Trimming cost V 4 bases and J 6 bases; bases outside gene matches: 6. Germline V gene data show CDR1 as SQVTM and CDR2 as ANQGSEA. The CDR3 has 13 residues. This clonotype was detected only once. The target antigen is unknown.

The sequence derives from a woman aged 18 to 35 in good health. The chain carries TRBV29-1 and TRBJ2-1, with 7 nucleotides matching TRBD2. Sequencing was performed on blood. Here the CDR3 DNA reads TGCAGCGTTGGCAGCGGGGCAGGCAATGAGCAGTTCTTC. The encoded protein is CSVGSGAGNEQFF.